This TCR beta chain was sequenced during a study of beta chain features in type 1 diabetes (dated by TCRdb to about 2018). The study in broad terms: Patients and healthy donors did not differ in mean age, gender distribution, total cell number or subset yield. A total of some 100,000,000 sorted cells were examined across all samples, and a strong correlation was observed between cell number per subset and RNA yield. The study compared TCRB repertoires of sorted circulating CD4+ T cell subsets between recently diagnosed type 1 diabetes patients and matched healthy donors. Regulatory and stem cell-like memory subsets were isolated from only 8 patients and 8 healthy donors, whereas naive and central memory subsets came from all 30 or so donors.

This clone was seen more than once but under ten times. Which antigen it targets is not known. No base quality values were provided; no much bigger clone lies one nucleotide off. All of the isolated RNA was reverse transcribed with the High Capacity cDNA Reverse Transcription Kit, so expressed TCRB transcripts were sequenced. Naive, central memory and regulatory T cell samples underwent deep immunoSEQ sequencing, averaging about 3.57 million total reads per sample. After sorted cells were lysed in RLT buffer, RNA was extracted with DNase-treated RNeasy Micro or Mini kits, with the choice depending on cell number. Each cell subset was processed separately to prevent cross-contamination, with patient and healthy donor samples processed together. TCRB sequences were amplified from cDNA with the immunoSEQ multiplex PCR, producing 87-bp fragments spanning the CDR3 region. Sequencing of the amplicons was performed on the Illumina HiSeq platform. Processing in the source paper ran as follows. Synthetic template baselines were used to correct PCR bias computationally, reads within Hamming distance 2 were collapsed, and singletons that could not be merged were discarded. By aligning reads against IMGT, V, D and J genes, CDR3 length, and insertions or deletions at six rearrangement sites were assigned. Clonotype counts were normalized to sorted cell number within each subset before computing true diversity and Gini coefficients with the tcR R package. Repertoire sharing was quantified using the overlap coefficient calculated on TCRB nucleotide sequences. Out-of-frame TCRB sequences from naive cells were analyzed as a proxy for the pre-selection repertoire. This is the immuneACCESS table as TCRdb keeps it, with only in-frame sequences that have V and J called. A part of the clones is gone; compared with another copy, unresolved V genes explain less than half, and the rest is unexplained. The V and J calls and clone size come from that table; D and trimming were worked out from the DNA. This sample lists a few hundred thousand clones; approximately 15% were detected once. The top ten hold roughly 0.02% of the sample.

From each donor, a single peripheral blood sample of around 120 mL on average was drawn into heparinised tubes. A BD FACSAria II and a panel including CD45RO, CCR7, CD25, CD127, CD95 and CD27 were used to sort naive, central memory, regulatory and stem cell-like memory CD4+ T cells. All sorted populations exceeded 95% purity. Right away, PBMCs were isolated by Lymphoprep density gradient centrifugation and were stained directly, with no culture step. To minimize batch effects, samples were stained and sorted in pairs, one healthy donor with one patient per experiment. Beyond this particular receptor, the publication reports: Because the HLA sub-analyses included only small numbers of individuals, any influence of HLA type on TCRB rearrangement was left unresolved. Fewer insertions and more nucleotide deletions at VDJ recombination sites were observed in patients with type 1 diabetes, implying thymic rearrangement abnormalities. PCR might favor shorter templates, but patient and control samples were amplified and corrected together, so any skew would affect both groups equally. Because cDNA was sequenced instead of genomic DNA, activated cells with high expression could be over-represented, although the groups did not differ in activation or CD3 levels. Naive, central memory and regulatory TCRB repertoires appeared to be more similar among patients than among healthy donors. Type 1 diabetes patients showed a moderate but significant shortening of TCRB CDR3 length in all four CD4+ subsets.

The sequencing sample was made of naive CD4+ T cells from blood. In the paper's terms, the cell subset or site label means: true naive CD4+ T cells. This clonotype was obtained from a young man with type 1 diabetes.

The nucleotide sequence reads TGCAGCGTCCTGGGGGCAGGGCGAGAGACCCAGTACTTC. Its product reads: CSVLGAGRETQYF. Recombination joined TRBV29-1 with TRBJ2-5, and perhaps TRBD1 as D gene, on 6 matching bases. Measured from the cysteine to the phenylalanine, the CDR3 is 13 residues long. Of the read, only the CDR3 DNA is kept; its 39 bases are in frame from base 1. At the junction V is shortened by 6 bases and J by 4 bases, with 15 bases in between. The germline V gene encodes CDR1 SQVTM and CDR2 ANQGSEA.